The 17 T cell receptor beta chains below come from one sample, sequenced in a study of cytomegalovirus exposure and HLA in healthy donors. Amplification used 60 Vbeta primers and 13 Jbeta primers. Profiling relied on immunoSEQ multiplex PCR, and the TCRdb table lists in-frame clones only, not all of them. The table lists about 200,000 clones. Material: PBMCs. The receptor set was obtained from a woman in her twenties or thirties in good health and CMV-seropositive.

The chain recombines TRBV7-2 with TRBJ2-6, with unresolved D. Germline CDR1 is SGHTA and CDR2 is FQGNSA. The CDR3 is made up of 19 amino acids. Trimming removed 2 bases at V and 4 bases at J, with 21 bases between. CDR3 sequence: CASSLFSTLKYSGANVLTF. The CDR3 DNA reads TGTGCCAGCAGCTTATTTTCCACTCTTAAGTACTCAGGGGCCAACGTCCTGACTTTC. Combining the CDR3 with reference TRBV7-2 and TRBJ2-6 gives the whole variable domain GAGVSQSPSNKVTEKGKDVELRCDPISGHTALYWYRQSLGQGLEFLIYFQGNSAPDKSGLPSDRFSAERTGGSVSTLTIQRTQQEDSAVYLCASSLFSTLKYSGANVLTFGAGSRLTVL.

The rearrangement joins TRBV29-1 to TRBJ1-1; D unclear. From germline, CDR1 is SQVTM and CDR2 ANQGSEA. The V end was cut by 1 base, the J end by 3 bases, with 9 bases between. The CDR3 is 13 amino acids. The CDR3 reads CSVEGQPDTEAFF. The CDR3 nucleotides read TGCAGCGTTGAAGGACAACCGGACACTGAAGCTTTCTTT.

The V and J genes are TRBV11-2 and TRBJ1-1; 11 nucleotides match TRBD1. With 5 bases clipped from V and 4 bases from J, the junction kept 6 bases outside the gene matches. The CDR3 runs 15 residues. Germline CDR1 SGHAT, CDR2 FQNNGV. CDR3 residues: CASSPAGTGGTEAFF. In nucleotides, the CDR3 is TGTGCCAGCAGCCCCGCCGGGACAGGGGGCACTGAAGCTTTCTTT.

The chain carries TRBV7-2 and TRBJ1-2, with TRBD1 identical over 8 bases. The CDR3 contains 13 residues. V was pared by 5 bases and J by 6 bases, with 5 bases of the junction left unmatched. CDR1 SGHTA and CDR2 FQGNSA come from the germline V gene. This CDR3 is CASSLDRVNGYTF. The CDR3 region has the DNA TGTGCCAGCAGCCTGGACAGGGTGAATGGCTACACCTTC.

This sequence joins TRBV30 and TRBJ2-5; 9 nucleotides align to TRBD2. This CDR3 comprises 13 residues. CDR1 and CDR2 (germline): GTSNPN, SVGIG (reference sequence). J lost 5 bases, V lost 4 bases, and 5 bases had no gene match. CDR3 in amino acids: CAWTSGMGETQYF. CDR3 bases: TGTGCCTGGACTAGCGGGATGGGTGAGACCCAGTACTTC.

This chain joins TRBV19 and TRBJ1-5; 12 nucleotides align to TRBD1. The CDR3 sequence is 14 residues long. Germline values: CDR1 LNHDA, CDR2 SQIVND (reference sequence). V was clipped by 9 bases and J by 6 bases; unmatched bases: 6. This CDR3 reads CASKGQGAFQPQHF. DNA of the CDR3: TGTGCCAGCAAGGGACAGGGGGCATTTCAGCCCCAGCATTTT.

The V gene is TRBV5-4, the J gene TRBJ1-6; 9 bases map to TRBD1. This CDR3 has 14 residues. Germline values: CDR1 SGHNT, CDR2 YYREEE (reference sequence). After removal of 3 bases from V and 9 bases from J, the junction contained 4 bases not matched to a gene. In DNA, the CDR3 is TGTGCCAGCAGCTGGGACAGGGAGGCTTCACCCCTCCACTTT. This codes for CASSWDREASPLHF.

The chain joins TRBV29-1 to TRBJ1-1; TRBD1 is a possible D gene (6 bases). Germline V CDR1 and CDR2: SQVTM, ANQGSEA. V lost 2 bases and J 0 bases, leaving 13 bases between the germline ends. The CDR3 has 15 residues. The CDR3 DNA is TGCAGCGTTGAATTCCCGGGACACCTGAACACTGAAGCTTTCTTT. Its protein is CSVEFPGHLNTEAFF.

V is TRBV11-2 and J is TRBJ1-4; TRBD1 aligns across 9 bases. The CDR3 is made up of 15 amino acids. V lost 4 bases and J lost 4; bases outside the gene matches: 4. Looked up from germline, CDR1 is SGHAT and CDR2 is FQNNGV. CDR3 amino acids: CASSSWTGDNEKLFF. The CDR3 DNA is TGTGCCAGCAGCTCCTGGACAGGGGATAATGAAAAACTGTTTTTT.

The chain uses TRBV5-1 and TRBJ2-5; D might be TRBD2 (6 bases). The ends were cut back, 4 bases at V and 1 base at J, with 11 bases in the middle. Germline CDR1 SGHRS, CDR2 YFSETQ. This CDR3 comprises 14 residues. CDR3 DNA: TGCGCCAGCAGCGAAGGCGGGATCCAAGAGACCCAGTACTTC. This codes for CASSEGGIQETQYF.

The rearrangement joins TRBV5-1 to TRBJ2-1; 14 bases align to TRBD2. CDR1 is SGHRS, CDR2 YFSETQ, per germline. This CDR3 region has 17 residues. V shed 0 bases, J shed 8 bases, and the junction held 7 bases outside the gene matches. CDR3 bases: TGCGCCAGCAGCTTGGAGGGACTAGCGGGAGACGGAGATGAGCAGTTCTTC. It yields the protein CASSLEGLAGDGDEQFF.

The V call is TRBV7-7, the J call TRBJ2-3; 9 nucleotides align to TRBD2. CDR1 and CDR2 from the germline V gene are SSHAT and FNYEAQ (reference sequence). The CDR3 covers 15 residues. Trimming removed 8 bases from V and 4 bases from J; junction bases left unmatched: 10. CDR3 protein: CASSISGSASDTQYF. DNA of the CDR3: TGTGCCAGCTCGATTAGCGGGAGTGCGTCAGATACGCAGTATTTT. Full variable domain (missing parts from reference TRBV7-7 and TRBJ2-3): GAGVSQSPRYKVTKRGQDVTLRCDPISSHATLYWYQQALGQGPEFLTYFNYEAQPDKSGLPSDRFSAERPEGSISTLTIQRTEQRDSAMYRCASSISGSASDTQYFGPGTRLTVL.

The V gene is TRBV5-1, the J gene TRBJ2-2; D may be TRBD1 (5 bases). V dropped 2 bases and J dropped 1 base, with 9 bases sitting between them. The CDR3 covers 15 residues. Germline-derived CDR1 and CDR2 are SGHRS and YFSETQ. The CDR3 reads CASSFPTGNTGELFF. CDR3 nucleotide sequence: TGCGCCAGCAGCTTTCCTACAGGGAACACCGGGGAGCTGTTTTTT.

The V call is TRBV27, the J call TRBJ1-2; TRBD1 matches 9 bases. Trimming at V came to 5 bases and at J to 2 bases, leaving 9 bases not matched to a gene. Germline V CDR1 and CDR2: MNHEY, SMNVEV (reference sequence). CDR3 length equals 16 residues. DNA for the CDR3: TGTGCCAGCAGTCCTGGGACAGGGACGTCAAACTATGGCTACACCTTC. It specifies CASSPGTGTSNYGYTF.

This chain uses TRBV28 with TRBJ1-3; tentatively, D is TRBD1 (6 bases). Trimming cost V 7 bases and J 0 bases, with 13 bases left between them. Germline lookup yields CDR1 MDHEN and CDR2 SYDVKM. This CDR3 has 15 amino acids. The chain's CDR3 is CASTTTGLSGNTIYF. CDR3 in DNA: TGTGCCAGCACCACGACAGGACTCTCTGGAAACACCATATATTTT.

V usage is TRBV15 and J usage is TRBJ2-5; no definite D call. CDR3 length: 13 amino acids. V shed 0 bases and J shed 3 bases, with 5 bases lying between them. Germline CDR1 reads LNHNV; CDR2 reads YYDKDF (reference sequence). CDR3 sequence: CATSRDVKETQYF. CDR3 in DNA: TGTGCCACCAGCAGAGATGTAAAAGAGACCCAGTACTTC.

This sequence joins TRBV11-2 and TRBJ2-3; 10 positions match TRBD1. The length of the CDR3 is 16 residues. Germline V lookup: CDR1 SGHAT, CDR2 FQNNGV. After removal of 3 bases from V and 0 bases from J, the junction contained 3 bases not matched to a gene. The CDR3 DNA sequence: TGTGCCAGCAGCTTGATGGGACAGGGGAGCACAGATACGCAGTATTTT. Translating gives CASSLMGQGSTDTQYF. Full variable domain (rest looked up from reference TRBV11-2 and TRBJ2-3): EAGVAQSPRYKIIEKRQSVAFWCNPISGHATLYWYQQILGQGPKLLIQFQNNGVVDDSQLPKDRFSAERLKGVDSTLKIQPAKLEDSAVYLCASSLMGQGSTDTQYFGPGTRLTVL.